This TCR beta chain stems from a study of molecular identifiers for immune sequencing clone quantification. Germline V CDR1 and CDR2: SGDLS, YYNGEE. The CDR3 loop spans 12 amino acids. V was clipped by 3 bases and J by 2 bases, with 4 bases between them. Regarding the study as a whole: Underestimated sizes of highly expanded clones could result from identical TCR molecules that share a barcode. Clones that had above 20 RNA copies took up over 99% of effector molecules but under 1% in naive cells.

Sorted naive CD8 T cells were those defined as CD8+CD4-CCR7+CD45RA+. This clonotype was recorded at least ten times. What it binds is not known. Library preparation followed earlier protocols using designated TCR primers. Via MiXCR, TCRdb re-called the PCR reads, giving one row per CDR3 protein. Seen here are roughly 630,000 distinct CDR3 sequences, roughly 25% observed once, and the top ten hold 0.78%. This clonotype was obtained from a human donor in good health. Some libraries in this study had Jurkat cell RNA spiked in. Sequenced sample: naive CD8+ T cells from blood, with Jurkat cell RNA spiked in. Subset of the sample: FACS-sorted CD8+CD4-CCR7+CD45RA+ naive T cells. V usage is TRBV9 and J usage is TRBJ2-3, with D unresolved. The CDR3 sequence is CASSGNTDTQYF. CDR3 bases: TGTGCCAGCAGCGGCAACACAGATACGCAGTATTTT.